A single sample gave rise to the 14 T cell receptor beta chains below, sequenced in a study of T cell changes during pregnancy in multiple sclerosis (dated by TCRdb to about 2019). Preparation of the library involved the immunoSEQ multiplex PCR assay. Not all clones reach the TCRdb copy of this immuneACCESS table, which keeps in-frame sequences only. Checked studies attribute under half of the gap to unresolved V genes and leave the rest unexplained. Here the sample has 30,000 or so clones; 89% occur a single time. Of the sample, approximately 5% falls within the top ten clones. The material was CD8+ T cells from peripheral blood mononuclear cells, obtained in the first trimester of pregnancy. Receptor source: a female donor with multiple sclerosis, enrolled in a pregnancy study.

The chain recombines TRBV11-2 with TRBJ2-7; possible D gene TRBD2, 6 bases. Trimming pared 1 base from V and 3 bases from J, leaving 10 bases between. CDR1 and CDR2 from the germline V gene are SGHAT and FQNNGV. CDR3 length: 14 residues. The CDR3 is CASSLGGGNYEQYF. The CDR3 DNA reads TGTGCCAGCAGCTTAGGAGGAGGGAACTACGAGCAGTACTTC.

V is TRBV19 and J is TRBJ2-5, with 11 nucleotides matching TRBD2. Germline loops: CDR1 LNHDA, CDR2 SQIVND (reference sequence). With V trimmed by 3 bases and J by 2 bases, 2 bases remained unmatched. This CDR3 region has 15 residues. This chain's CDR3 is CASSMGLAEQETQYF. CDR3 DNA sequence: TGTGCCAGTAGTATGGGACTAGCGGAACAAGAGACCCAGTACTTC.

The chain joins TRBV4-1 to TRBJ2-7, with a possible D match to TRBD1 (6 bases). Trimming removed 1 base from V and 5 bases from J, with 15 bases in between. The CDR3 covers 15 residues. Per the germline V gene, CDR1 is MGHRA and CDR2 is YSYEKL. The CDR3 coding sequence is TGCGCCAGCAGCCAAGGTCAGGGGAACGGTAACGAGCAGTACTTC. Its protein is CASSQGQGNGNEQYF.

The J gene is TRBJ1-2, the V gene TRBV7-9; D perhaps matches TRBD1 (6 bases). The V gene lost 4 bases and the J gene lost 3 bases, with 18 bases spanning the gap. In germline, CDR1 is SEHNR, CDR2 FQNEAQ (reference sequence). CDR3 length equals 16 residues. CDR3 sequence reads: CASSSTNRQAHYGYTF. The CDR3 DNA reads as TGTGCCAGCAGCTCTACGAACAGACAGGCCCACTATGGCTACACCTTC. The complete variable domain, with remaining parts taken from reference TRBV7-9 and TRBJ1-2, reads DTGVSQNPRHKITKRGQNVTFRCDPISEHNRLYWYRQTLGQGPEFLTYFQNEAQLEKSRLLSDRFSAERPKGSFSTLEIQRTEQGDSAMYLCASSSTNRQAHYGYTFGSGTRLTVV.

The chain couples TRBV27 to TRBJ2-4; D is perhaps TRBD1 (5 bases). V dropped 0 bases and J dropped 6 bases, with 9 bases sitting between them. Germline V gene sequence: CDR1 MNHEY, CDR2 SMNVEV (reference sequence). CDR3 size: 14 residues. Here the CDR3 reads CASSLSGQGNIQYF. CDR3 nucleotides: TGTGCCAGCAGTTTATCAGGCCAGGGAAACATTCAGTACTTC.

The V call is TRBV5-6, the J call TRBJ1-4; D unclear. Germline V gene lookup returns CDR1 SGHDT and CDR2 YYEEEE. The CDR3 is 14 amino acids. Trimming pared 2 bases from V and 0 bases from J, leaving 5 bases between. CDR3 residues: CASSFFSTNEKLFF. CDR3 coding DNA: TGTGCCAGCAGCTTTTTCTCAACTAATGAAAAACTGTTTTTT.

In its sample, this clone was seen once. The chain links TRBV7-9 to TRBJ2-3; D may be TRBD2 (6 bases). CDR1 SEHNR and CDR2 FQNEAQ come from the germline V gene (reference sequence). The germline V and J ends were trimmed by 5 bases and 2 bases, with 14 bases remaining between them. The CDR3 length is 15 residues. Here the CDR3 reads CASSPPGLSTDTQYF. The DNA for the CDR3 is TGTGCCAGCAGCCCCCCGGGACTTTCCACAGATACGCAGTATTTT.

The rearrangement joins TRBV6-4 to TRBJ2-1; 12 bases are shared with TRBD2. Losses at the gene ends were 4 bases for V and 7 bases for J; bases not matched to a gene: 8. Germline CDR1 MRHNA, CDR2 SNTAGT. There are 16 residues in the CDR3. CDR3 DNA sequence: TGTGCCAGCAGTGTACTAGCGGGAGGTCCAAGGAATGAGCAGTTCTTC. It encodes CASSVLAGGPRNEQFF.

This sequence joins TRBV5-1 and TRBJ2-7, with D possibly TRBD1 on 6 matching bases. Trimming took off 0 bases at V and 4 bases at J, with 14 bases between the two ends. CDR1 is SGHRS and CDR2 is YFSETQ in the germline V gene. This CDR3 spans 15 amino acids. CDR3 DNA: TGCGCCAGCAGCTTGGACTTTACAGGGTTGTACGAGCAGTACTTC. This codes for CASSLDFTGLYEQYF.

This sequence joins TRBV9 and TRBJ2-3, with D perhaps TRBD1 (5 bases). With 0 bases removed from V and 2 bases from J, the gap between germline ends came to 13 bases. The length of the CDR3 is 16 residues. CDR1 SGDLS and CDR2 YYNGEE come from the germline V gene. The chain's CDR3 is CASSVGGGPVTDTQYF. The CDR3 nucleotides read TGTGCCAGCAGCGTAGGGGGCGGTCCCGTCACAGATACGCAGTATTTT.

The chain links TRBV27 to TRBJ1-5, with D tentatively TRBD1 (5 bases). The V gene lost 5 bases and the J gene lost 6 bases, with 23 bases spanning the gap. CDR3 size: 17 residues. Germline CDR1 reads MNHEY; CDR2 reads SMNVEV (reference sequence). CDR3 loop: CASSAGHFLLGIQPQHF. Here the CDR3 DNA reads TGTGCCAGCAGTGCAGGACACTTTCTTCTAGGGATTCAGCCCCAGCATTTT.

V usage is TRBV18 and J usage is TRBJ1-2; 10 bases are a match to TRBD1. The CDR3 is 14 amino acids. Losses at the gene ends were 3 bases for V and 6 bases for J; bases not matched to a gene: 4. The germline V gene encodes CDR1 KGHSH and CDR2 LQKENI. The CDR3 is CASSPPGTGDGYTF. CDR3 nucleotides: TGTGCCAGCTCACCCCCCGGGACAGGGGATGGCTACACCTTC. Full variable domain (missing parts from reference TRBV18 and TRBJ1-2): NAGVMQNPRHLVRRRGQEARLRCSPMKGHSHVYWYRQLPEEGLKFMVYLQKENIIDESGMPKERFSAEFPKEGPSILRIQQVVRGDSAAYFCASSPPGTGDGYTFGSGTRLTVV.

The genes are TRBV9 and TRBJ2-1, with TRBD2 matching 14 bases. The CDR3 spans 19 residues. The germline V gene encodes CDR1 SGDLS and CDR2 YYNGEE. V was clipped by 0 bases and J by 1 base; unmatched bases: 6. The CDR3 nucleotides are TGTGCCAGCAGCGTAGAGACTAGCGGGAGGGCCGAGTCCTACAATGAGCAGTTCTTC. It is translated as CASSVETSGRAESYNEQFF.

V and J are TRBV13 and TRBJ1-4; 9 bases are shared with TRBD1. Germline-derived CDR1 and CDR2 are PRHDT and FYEKMQ (reference sequence). Germline trimming cut 5 bases from V and 5 bases from J; bases unmatched to any gene: 3. The CDR3 contains 14 residues. The CDR3 reads CASSVGTGNEKLFF. CDR3 in DNA: TGTGCCAGCAGCGTCGGGACAGGGAATGAAAAACTGTTTTTT.